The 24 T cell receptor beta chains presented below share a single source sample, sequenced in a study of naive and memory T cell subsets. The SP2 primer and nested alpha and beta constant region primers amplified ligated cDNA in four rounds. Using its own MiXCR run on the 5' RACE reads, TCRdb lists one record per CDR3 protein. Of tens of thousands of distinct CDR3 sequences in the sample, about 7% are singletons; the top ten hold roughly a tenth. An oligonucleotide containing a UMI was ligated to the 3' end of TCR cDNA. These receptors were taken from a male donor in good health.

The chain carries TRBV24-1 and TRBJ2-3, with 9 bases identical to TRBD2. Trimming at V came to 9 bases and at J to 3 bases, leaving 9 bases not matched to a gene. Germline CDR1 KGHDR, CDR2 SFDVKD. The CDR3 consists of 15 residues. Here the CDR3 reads CATWTAGGQTDTQYF. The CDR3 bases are TGTGCCACCTGGACGGCGGGGGGGCAGACAGATACGCAGTATTTT.

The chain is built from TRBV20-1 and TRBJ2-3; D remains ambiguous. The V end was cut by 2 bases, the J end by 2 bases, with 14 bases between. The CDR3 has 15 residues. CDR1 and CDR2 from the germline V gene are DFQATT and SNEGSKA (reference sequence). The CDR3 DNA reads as TGCAGTGCTAGACGGTCCAGCGCCGACACAGATACGCAGTATTTT. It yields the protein CSARRSSADTDTQYF.

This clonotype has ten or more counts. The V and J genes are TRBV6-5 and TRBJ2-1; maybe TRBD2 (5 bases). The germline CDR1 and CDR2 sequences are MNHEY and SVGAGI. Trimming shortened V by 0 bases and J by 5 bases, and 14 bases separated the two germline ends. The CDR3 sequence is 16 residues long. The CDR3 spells CASSYSFLRENNEQFF. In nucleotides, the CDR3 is TGTGCCAGCAGTTACTCGTTCTTACGGGAAAACAATGAGCAGTTCTTC.

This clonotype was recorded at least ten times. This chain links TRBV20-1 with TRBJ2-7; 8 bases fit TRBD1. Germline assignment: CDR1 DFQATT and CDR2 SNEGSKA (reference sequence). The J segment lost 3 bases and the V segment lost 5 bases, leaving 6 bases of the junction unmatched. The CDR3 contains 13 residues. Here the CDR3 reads CSAPGQGNYEQYF. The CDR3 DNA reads TGCAGTGCTCCCGGACAGGGCAACTACGAGCAGTACTTC.

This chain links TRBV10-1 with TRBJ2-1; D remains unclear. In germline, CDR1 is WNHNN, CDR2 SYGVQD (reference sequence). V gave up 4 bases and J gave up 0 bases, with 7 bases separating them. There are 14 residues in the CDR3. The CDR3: CASSGSPSYNEQFF. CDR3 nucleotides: TGCGCCAGCAGTGGTTCTCCCTCCTACAATGAGCAGTTCTTC.

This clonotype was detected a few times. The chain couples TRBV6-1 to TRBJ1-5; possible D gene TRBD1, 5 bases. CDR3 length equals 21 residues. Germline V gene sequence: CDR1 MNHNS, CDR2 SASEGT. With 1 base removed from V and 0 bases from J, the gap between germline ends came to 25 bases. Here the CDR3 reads CASSEEGQGSFVGNSNQPQHF. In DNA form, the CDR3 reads TGTGCCAGCAGTGAAGAGGGGCAGGGATCTTTCGTGGGGAATAGCAATCAGCCCCAGCATTTT.

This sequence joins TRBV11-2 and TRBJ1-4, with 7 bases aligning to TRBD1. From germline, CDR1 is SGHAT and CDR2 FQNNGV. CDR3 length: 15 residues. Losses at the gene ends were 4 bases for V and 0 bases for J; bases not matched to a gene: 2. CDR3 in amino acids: CASSSQGATNEKLFF. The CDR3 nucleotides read TGTGCCAGCAGCTCCCAGGGGGCAACTAATGAAAAACTGTTTTTT.

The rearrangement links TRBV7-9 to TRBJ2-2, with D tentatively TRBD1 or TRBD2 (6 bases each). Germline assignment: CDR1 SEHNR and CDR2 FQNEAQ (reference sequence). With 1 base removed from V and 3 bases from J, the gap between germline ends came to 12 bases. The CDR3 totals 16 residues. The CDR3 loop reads CASSLGHREDTGELFF. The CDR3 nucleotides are TGTGCCAGCAGCTTAGGTCACAGGGAGGACACCGGGGAGCTGTTTTTT.

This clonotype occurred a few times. The CDR3 sequence: CASSELYFEQYF. The CDR3 DNA follows: TGTGCCAGCAGTGAACTGTATTTCGAGCAGTACTTC. V usage is TRBV2 and J usage is TRBJ2-7; D not certain. V shed 2 bases and J shed 6 bases, with 8 bases lying between them. The CDR3 length is 12 residues. Germline V gives CDR1 SNHLY, CDR2 FYNNEI. The full variable domain, with the rest looked up from reference TRBV2 and TRBJ2-7, is EPEVTQTPSHQVTQMGQEVILRCVPISNHLYFYWYRQILGQKVEFLVSFYNNEISEKSEIFDDQFSVERPDGSNFTLKIRSTKLEDSAMYFCASSELYFEQYFGPGTRLTVT.

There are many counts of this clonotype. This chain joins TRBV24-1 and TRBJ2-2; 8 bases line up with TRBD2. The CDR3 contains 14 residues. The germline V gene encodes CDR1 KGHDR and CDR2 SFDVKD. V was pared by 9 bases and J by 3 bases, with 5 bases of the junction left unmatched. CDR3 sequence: CATRAREDTGELFF. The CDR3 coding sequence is TGTGCCACCCGGGCGCGGGAGGACACCGGGGAGCTGTTTTTT.

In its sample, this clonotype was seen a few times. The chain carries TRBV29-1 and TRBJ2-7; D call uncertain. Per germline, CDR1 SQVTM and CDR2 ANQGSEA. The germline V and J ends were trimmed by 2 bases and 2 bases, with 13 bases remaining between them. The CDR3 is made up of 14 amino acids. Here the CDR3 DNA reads TGCAGCGTTGAATCGCGTTCTCCTACCTACGAGCAGTACTTC. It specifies CSVESRSPTYEQYF.

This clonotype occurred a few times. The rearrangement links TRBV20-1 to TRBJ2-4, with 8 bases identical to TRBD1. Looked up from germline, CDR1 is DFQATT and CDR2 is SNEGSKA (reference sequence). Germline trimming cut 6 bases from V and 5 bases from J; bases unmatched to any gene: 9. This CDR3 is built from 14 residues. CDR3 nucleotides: TGCAGTGCCCTAGAGGCAGGGGGCGAAAACATTCAGTACTTC. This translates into CSALEAGGENIQYF.

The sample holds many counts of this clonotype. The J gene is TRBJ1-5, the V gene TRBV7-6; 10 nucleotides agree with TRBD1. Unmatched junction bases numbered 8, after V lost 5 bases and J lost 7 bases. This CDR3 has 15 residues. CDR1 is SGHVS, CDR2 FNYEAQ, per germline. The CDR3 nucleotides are TGTGCCAGCAGCGCCGGGACAGGGGTGGGACAGCCCCAGCATTTT. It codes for CASSAGTGVGQPQHF.

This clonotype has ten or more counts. CDR3 in amino acids: CASSLSPGEYQETQYF. The CDR3 DNA is TGCGCCAGCAGCTTGTCGCCGGGGGAGTACCAAGAGACCCAGTACTTC. The chain employs TRBV5-1 and TRBJ2-5, with D possibly TRBD2 on 6 matching bases. The germline CDR1 and CDR2 sequences are SGHRS and YFSETQ. The CDR3 runs to 16 residues. V dropped 1 base and J dropped 0 bases, with 13 bases sitting between them.

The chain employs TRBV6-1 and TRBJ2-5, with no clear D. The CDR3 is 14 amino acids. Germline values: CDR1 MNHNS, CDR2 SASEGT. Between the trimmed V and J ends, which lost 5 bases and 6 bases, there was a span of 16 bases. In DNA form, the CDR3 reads TGTGCCAGCAGTTTATACAGTGGCAGCAAGACCCAGTACTTC. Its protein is CASSLYSGSKTQYF.

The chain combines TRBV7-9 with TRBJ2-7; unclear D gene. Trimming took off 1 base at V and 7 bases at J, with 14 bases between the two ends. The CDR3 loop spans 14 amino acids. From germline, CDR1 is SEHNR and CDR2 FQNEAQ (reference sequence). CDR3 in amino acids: CASSLEEVSWEQYF. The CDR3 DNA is TGTGCCAGCAGCTTAGAAGAAGTTTCCTGGGAGCAGTACTTC.

The CDR3 here is CASSLGVSYEQYF. In nucleotides, the CDR3 is TGTGCCAGCAGTCTGGGTGTCTCCTACGAGCAGTACTTC. The J gene is TRBJ2-7, the V gene TRBV6-5; D remains ambiguous. From germline, CDR1 is MNHEY and CDR2 SVGAGI. The V and J ends lost 5 bases and 0 bases respectively, with 8 bases between them. The CDR3 extends over 13 amino acids.

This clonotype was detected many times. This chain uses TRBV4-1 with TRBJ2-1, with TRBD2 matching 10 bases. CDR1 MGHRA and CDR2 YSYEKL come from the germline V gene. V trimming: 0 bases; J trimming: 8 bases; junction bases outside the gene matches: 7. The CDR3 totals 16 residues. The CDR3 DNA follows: TGCGCCAGCAGCCAAGAACCTAGCGGGAGTTTCGATGAGCAGTTCTTC. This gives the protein CASSQEPSGSFDEQFF.

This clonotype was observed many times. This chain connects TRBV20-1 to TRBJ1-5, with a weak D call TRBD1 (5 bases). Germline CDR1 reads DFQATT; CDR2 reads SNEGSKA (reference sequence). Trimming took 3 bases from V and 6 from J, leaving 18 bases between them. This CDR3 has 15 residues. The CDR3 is CSASSESGASQPQHF. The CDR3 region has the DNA TGCAGTGCTAGTTCTGAGTCCGGGGCCAGTCAGCCCCAGCATTTT.

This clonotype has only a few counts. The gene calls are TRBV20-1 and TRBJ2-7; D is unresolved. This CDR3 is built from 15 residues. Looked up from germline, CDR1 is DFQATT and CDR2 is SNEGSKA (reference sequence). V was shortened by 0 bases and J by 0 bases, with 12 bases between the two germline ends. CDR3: CSARDHRKSSYEQYF. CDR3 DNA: TGCAGTGCTAGAGATCACCGGAAGAGCTCCTACGAGCAGTACTTC.

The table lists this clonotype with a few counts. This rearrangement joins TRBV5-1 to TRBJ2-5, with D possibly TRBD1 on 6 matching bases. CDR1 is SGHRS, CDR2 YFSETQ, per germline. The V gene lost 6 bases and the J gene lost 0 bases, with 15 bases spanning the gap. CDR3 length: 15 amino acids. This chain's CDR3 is CASNPQGRYQETQYF. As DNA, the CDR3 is TGCGCCAGCAATCCACAGGGAAGGTACCAAGAGACCCAGTACTTC.

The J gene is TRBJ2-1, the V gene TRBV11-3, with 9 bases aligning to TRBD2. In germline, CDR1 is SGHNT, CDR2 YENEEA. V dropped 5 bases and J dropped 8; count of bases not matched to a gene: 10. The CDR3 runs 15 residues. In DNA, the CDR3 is TGTGCCAGCAGCCTAGGTAGCGGGAGCCCCCATGAGCAGTTCTTC. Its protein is CASSLGSGSPHEQFF.

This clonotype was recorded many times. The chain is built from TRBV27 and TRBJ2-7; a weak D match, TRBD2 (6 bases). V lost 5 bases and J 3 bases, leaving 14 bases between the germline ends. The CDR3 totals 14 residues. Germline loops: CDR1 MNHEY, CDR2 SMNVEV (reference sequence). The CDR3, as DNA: TGTGCCAGCAGTCGCATTAGCGGAAACTACGAGCAGTACTTC. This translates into CASSRISGNYEQYF.

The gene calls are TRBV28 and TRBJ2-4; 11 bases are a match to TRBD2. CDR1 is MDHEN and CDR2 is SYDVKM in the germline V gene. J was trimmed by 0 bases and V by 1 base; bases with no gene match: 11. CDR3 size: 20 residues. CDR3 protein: CASSLSAGWTSGRAKNIQYF. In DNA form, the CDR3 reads TGTGCCAGCAGTTTATCGGCGGGATGGACTAGCGGGCGAGCCAAAAACATTCAGTACTTC.